This is a list of T cell receptor beta chains from one sample in a study of T-cell reconstitution after alpha-beta-depleted transplantation in children. Each CDR3 protein is one row after TCRdb ran MiXCR on the PCR reads. The data show about 250,000 distinct CDR3 sequences, 20% to 30% seen once. This sample comprised PBMCs, mostly from graft donor cells, obtained 360 days after TCRalphabeta/CD19-depleted stem cell transplant. Receptor source: a female patient between 2 and 15 years old who had a stem cell transplant for congenital amegakaryocytic thrombocytopenia, so the T cells may come from the graft donor. CDR3s include the opening cysteine and the closing phenylalanine or tryptophan. The order of the fields is clone size, J gene, D gene, V gene, CDR3 DNA, CDR3 protein. D genes are given only for firm matches. Only some rows state a clone size, as once, few, many or a class for expanded clones.

abundance: -; j_gene: TRBJ2-5; d_gene: -; v_gene: TRBV13; CDR3nt: TGTGCCAGCAGCTCAATCGGGCAGGGGGGTACAAGAGAGACCCAGTACTTC; CDR3aa: CASSSIGQGGTRETQYF
abundance: -; j_gene: TRBJ2-3; d_gene: TRBD2; v_gene: TRBV6-5; CDR3nt: TGTGCCAGCAGTTACATAGCGGGAGGTCAAGATACGCAGTATTTT; CDR3aa: CASSYIAGGQDTQYF
abundance: -; j_gene: TRBJ2-1; d_gene: -; v_gene: TRBV7-9; CDR3nt: TGTGCCAGCAGCTTAGGGCCCCGCGGGATAAAGAGCAATGAGCAGTTCTTC; CDR3aa: CASSLGPRGIKSNEQFF
abundance: few; j_gene: TRBJ1-1; d_gene: -; v_gene: TRBV4-1; CDR3nt: TGCGCCAGCAGCCAAGAATCGGGACCCTTGGGTACTGAAGCTTTCTTT; CDR3aa: CASSQESGPLGTEAFF
abundance: -; j_gene: TRBJ2-1; d_gene: TRBD2; v_gene: TRBV5-6; CDR3nt: TGTGCCAGCAGCTATGTAGCGGGAGCGCACTACAATGAGCAGTTCTTC; CDR3aa: CASSYVAGAHYNEQFF
abundance: -; j_gene: TRBJ2-5; d_gene: TRBD1; v_gene: TRBV2; CDR3nt: TGTGCCAGCTCCTTTTACAGGGGCCAAGAGACCCAGTACTTC; CDR3aa: CASSFYRGQETQYF
abundance: many; j_gene: TRBJ2-7; d_gene: TRBD2; v_gene: TRBV6-2/TRBV6-3; CDR3nt: TGTGCCAGCAGTTACTCGCGGACTAGCGGGAGGGCCTACGAGCAGTACTTC; CDR3aa: CASSYSRTSGRAYEQYF
abundance: -; j_gene: TRBJ2-7; d_gene: -; v_gene: TRBV12-3/TRBV12-4; CDR3nt: TGTGTGGTCCCAAGGGTGGTGTACTTC; CDR3aa: CVVPRVVYF
abundance: -; j_gene: TRBJ2-3; d_gene: -; v_gene: TRBV4-2; CDR3nt: TGTGCCAGCAGCCAAGATTGGACAGATCCTAGAGATATCACAGATACGCAGTATTTT; CDR3aa: CASSQDWTDPRDITDTQYF
abundance: -; j_gene: TRBJ2-4; d_gene: -; v_gene: TRBV4-1; CDR3nt: TGCGCCAGCAGCCCCGGCGGGGCCCACACCAAAAACATTCAGTACTTC; CDR3aa: CASSPGGAHTKNIQYF
abundance: few; j_gene: TRBJ1-4; d_gene: -; v_gene: TRBV15; CDR3nt: TGTGCCACCAGCTCAGGGCCCAATGAAAAACTGTTTTTT; CDR3aa: CATSSGPNEKLFF
abundance: many; j_gene: TRBJ2-7; d_gene: -; v_gene: TRBV3-1; CDR3nt: TGTGCCAGCAGCCCGGACCGAGGGACTGAGCAGTACTTC; CDR3aa: CASSPDRGTEQYF
abundance: few; j_gene: TRBJ2-3; d_gene: -; v_gene: TRBV29-1; CDR3nt: TGCAGCGTTGCGAGGGATGAAGATACGCAGTATTTT; CDR3aa: CSVARDEDTQYF
abundance: many; j_gene: TRBJ2-2; d_gene: TRBD1; v_gene: TRBV7-9; CDR3nt: TGTGCCAGCAGCGGGGGACAGCCCAGATTTGCCGGGGAGCTGTTTTTT; CDR3aa: CASSGGQPRFAGELFF
abundance: few; j_gene: TRBJ2-1; d_gene: -; v_gene: TRBV25-1; CDR3nt: TGTGCCAGCAGTGACTACGGTGAGCAGTTCTTC; CDR3aa: CASSDYGEQFF
abundance: many; j_gene: TRBJ2-4; d_gene: -; v_gene: TRBV28; CDR3nt: TGTGCCAGCAGCCTTACAGGGCGGCTAGCCAAAAACATTCAGTACTTC; CDR3aa: CASSLTGRLAKNIQYF
abundance: few; j_gene: TRBJ1-1; d_gene: -; v_gene: TRBV5-5; CDR3nt: TGTGCCAGCAGCTTAGAGGGGATGGCGACTGAAGCTTTCTTT; CDR3aa: CASSLEGMATEAFF
abundance: -; j_gene: TRBJ2-3; d_gene: -; v_gene: TRBV5-1; CDR3nt: TGCGCCAGCAGCTTGGAGACCCCGATCGTAGATACGCAGTATTTT; CDR3aa: CASSLETPIVDTQYF
abundance: few; j_gene: TRBJ2-1; d_gene: TRBD2; v_gene: TRBV11-2; CDR3nt: TGTGCCAGCAGCTTAGGCCCCGTTGGGCGGGGGAACTACAATGAGCAGTTCTTC; CDR3aa: CASSLGPVGRGNYNEQFF
abundance: few; j_gene: TRBJ2-5; d_gene: TRBD2; v_gene: TRBV5-1; CDR3nt: TGCGCCAGCAGCCCGAGCCCTAAGACTAGCGGGGGGGCAAAGACCCAGTACTTC; CDR3aa: CASSPSPKTSGGAKTQYF
abundance: once; j_gene: TRBJ2-1; d_gene: -; v_gene: TRBV7-9; CDR3nt: TGTGCCAGCAGCCGACCGCTAGCCGAGGATTATGAGCAGTTCTTC; CDR3aa: CASSRPLAEDYEQFF
abundance: -; j_gene: TRBJ2-7; d_gene: -; v_gene: TRBV11-1; CDR3nt: TGTGCCAGCAGCCATTCTTCGACAGGTTTCTCCTACGAGCAGTACTTC; CDR3aa: CASSHSSTGFSYEQYF
abundance: -; j_gene: TRBJ2-3; d_gene: -; v_gene: TRBV25-1; CDR3nt: TGTGCCAGCAGTGCCGGCTTAAGCACAGATACGCAGTATTTT; CDR3aa: CASSAGLSTDTQYF
abundance: many; j_gene: TRBJ1-3; d_gene: -; v_gene: TRBV14; CDR3nt: TGTGCCAGCAGCCTCGGTCGGAACACCATATATTTT; CDR3aa: CASSLGRNTIYF
abundance: few; j_gene: TRBJ2-1; d_gene: -; v_gene: TRBV15; CDR3nt: TGTGCCACCAGCAGAGTCCTAAGGGTGGGGTCCTACAATGAGCAGTTCTTC; CDR3aa: CATSRVLRVGSYNEQFF
abundance: few; j_gene: TRBJ2-6; d_gene: -; v_gene: TRBV4-1; CDR3nt: TGCGCCAGCAGCCGGGACAAATTCTCTGGGGCCAACGTCCTGACTTTC; CDR3aa: CASSRDKFSGANVLTF
abundance: -; j_gene: TRBJ2-7; d_gene: -; v_gene: TRBV4-1; CDR3nt: TGCGCCAGCAGCCAAGTCTTTCCACGGCAGCCTCAGCTTATCTTC; CDR3aa: CASSQVFPRQPQLIF
abundance: -; j_gene: TRBJ1-3; d_gene: -; v_gene: TRBV12-3/TRBV12-4; CDR3nt: TGTGCCAGCAGTTTGGGTCCCCCTGGAAACACCATATATTTT; CDR3aa: CASSLGPPGNTIYF
abundance: few; j_gene: TRBJ1-2; d_gene: -; v_gene: TRBV12-3/TRBV12-4; CDR3nt: TGTGCCAGCAGTCCGGGACTCACTAACTATGGCTACACCTTC; CDR3aa: CASSPGLTNYGYTF
abundance: few; j_gene: TRBJ2-2; d_gene: -; v_gene: TRBV21-1; CDR3nt: TGTGCCAGCAGCAAAGTATTACGAGCTTTACAGGGAAACACCGGGGAGCTGTTTTTT; CDR3aa: CASSKVLRALQGNTGELFF
abundance: many; j_gene: TRBJ2-1; d_gene: TRBD2; v_gene: TRBV5-1; CDR3nt: TGCGCCAGCAGCTATTCCGGGACTAGGACCGGTGAGCAGTTCTTC; CDR3aa: CASSYSGTRTGEQFF
abundance: -; j_gene: TRBJ1-6; d_gene: TRBD1; v_gene: TRBV11-2; CDR3nt: TGTGCCAGCAGCACACTAAGGGGGCGAGATAATTCACCCCTCCACTTT; CDR3aa: CASSTLRGRDNSPLHF
abundance: -; j_gene: TRBJ2-7; d_gene: -; v_gene: TRBV3-1; CDR3nt: TGTGCCAGCAGCCAAGACAGGCTCAGCTCCTACGAGCAGTACTTC; CDR3aa: CASSQDRLSSYEQYF
abundance: -; j_gene: TRBJ1-2; d_gene: -; v_gene: TRBV12-3/TRBV12-4; CDR3nt: TGTGCCAGCAGTTCCTACCAGGCCCTCTATGGCTACACCTTC; CDR3aa: CASSSYQALYGYTF
abundance: -; j_gene: TRBJ2-7; d_gene: TRBD1; v_gene: TRBV10-2; CDR3nt: TGCGCCAGCAGGGGGGACAGCATGTACGAGCAGTACTTC; CDR3aa: CASRGDSMYEQYF
abundance: -; j_gene: TRBJ2-1; d_gene: -; v_gene: TRBV7-9; CDR3nt: TGTGCCAGCAGCCACGGCCCCTACGACAATGAGCAGTTCTTC; CDR3aa: CASSHGPYDNEQFF
abundance: few; j_gene: TRBJ2-2; d_gene: TRBD2; v_gene: TRBV28; CDR3nt: TGTGCCAGCACTTTCCCCCCTCGGTGGAGGGCGGGAGAGGTTCGTGGGGAGCTGTTTTTT; CDR3aa: CASTFPPRWRAGEVRGELFF
abundance: -; j_gene: TRBJ2-7; d_gene: -; v_gene: TRBV4-1; CDR3nt: TGCGCCAGCAGCCAAGATGGGCTAGGACTCTGCGAGCAGTACTTC; CDR3aa: CASSQDGLGLCEQYF
abundance: many; j_gene: TRBJ2-2; d_gene: TRBD1; v_gene: TRBV12-3/TRBV12-4; CDR3nt: TGTGCCAGCAGTAGGGACAGTAACACCGGGGAGCTGTTTTTT; CDR3aa: CASSRDSNTGELFF
abundance: few; j_gene: TRBJ1-1; d_gene: -; v_gene: TRBV6-1; CDR3nt: TGTGCCAGCAGTCCCGAGGTGAGAACTGAAGCTTTCTTT; CDR3aa: CASSPEVRTEAFF
abundance: -; j_gene: TRBJ2-1; d_gene: -; v_gene: TRBV5-1; CDR3nt: TGCGCCAGCAGCCCAGTAACTAGCCAAAGATACAATGAGCAGTTCTTC; CDR3aa: CASSPVTSQRYNEQFF
abundance: -; j_gene: TRBJ2-3; d_gene: -; v_gene: TRBV4-1; CDR3nt: TGCGCCAGCAGCCAAGAATCGACGCTAGTCGCAGATACGCAGTATTTT; CDR3aa: CASSQESTLVADTQYF
abundance: -; j_gene: TRBJ2-1; d_gene: -; v_gene: TRBV6-2/TRBV6-3; CDR3nt: TGTGCCAGCAGCAGTAACAGGGAGTCCCCTTGGAATGAGCAGTTCTTC; CDR3aa: CASSSNRESPWNEQFF
abundance: many; j_gene: TRBJ2-2; d_gene: -; v_gene: TRBV4-1; CDR3nt: TGCGCCAGCAGCCAACTCCTTCGGGGTGGAACCGGGGAGCTGTTTTTT; CDR3aa: CASSQLLRGGTGELFF
abundance: -; j_gene: TRBJ1-1; d_gene: TRBD1; v_gene: TRBV28; CDR3nt: TGTGCCAGCAGTCCTCTAGACAGGGGATCGGGAAGAGCTTTCTTT; CDR3aa: CASSPLDRGSGRAFF
abundance: -; j_gene: TRBJ2-1; d_gene: -; v_gene: TRBV7-2; CDR3nt: TGTGCCAGCAGCCGATATGGGGATGATGAGCAGTTCTTC; CDR3aa: CASSRYGDDEQFF
abundance: few; j_gene: TRBJ2-1; d_gene: -; v_gene: TRBV12-3/TRBV12-4; CDR3nt: TGTGCCAGCACCCCAGCCCCGGGCTCCTACAATGAGCAGTTCTTC; CDR3aa: CASTPAPGSYNEQFF
abundance: many; j_gene: TRBJ2-2; d_gene: -; v_gene: TRBV6-1; CDR3nt: TGTGCCAGCGATCAGTCTACAGGGTACGGGGAGCTGTTTTTT; CDR3aa: CASDQSTGYGELFF
abundance: few; j_gene: TRBJ2-3; d_gene: -; v_gene: TRBV14; CDR3nt: TGTGCCAGCAGCCAACAGGTGATCACAGATACGCAGTATTTT; CDR3aa: CASSQQVITDTQYF
abundance: few; j_gene: TRBJ2-3; d_gene: TRBD1; v_gene: TRBV5-6; CDR3nt: TGTGCCAGCAGCTTGGGGGACAGGACAGATACGCAGTATTTT; CDR3aa: CASSLGDRTDTQYF
abundance: few; j_gene: TRBJ2-7; d_gene: -; v_gene: TRBV7-8; CDR3nt: TGTGCCAGCAGCCGCGGACACAAAGGTGACGAGCAGTACTTC; CDR3aa: CASSRGHKGDEQYF